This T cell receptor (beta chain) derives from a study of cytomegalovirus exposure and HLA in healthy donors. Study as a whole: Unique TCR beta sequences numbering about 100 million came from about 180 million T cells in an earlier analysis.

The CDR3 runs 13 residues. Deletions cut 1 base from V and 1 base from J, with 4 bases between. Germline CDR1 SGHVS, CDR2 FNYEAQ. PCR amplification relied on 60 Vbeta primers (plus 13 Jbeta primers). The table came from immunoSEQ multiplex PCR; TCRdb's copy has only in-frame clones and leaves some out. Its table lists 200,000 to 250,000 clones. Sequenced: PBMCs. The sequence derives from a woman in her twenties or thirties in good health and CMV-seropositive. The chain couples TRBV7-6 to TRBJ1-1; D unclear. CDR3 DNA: TGTGCCAGCAGCTTAGAAGCGAACACTGAAGCTTTCTTT. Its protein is CASSLEANTEAFF.